Following are 11 T cell receptor beta chains from one sample sequenced in a study of beta chain features in type 1 diabetes. Whole-study findings and limits: All four CD4+ subsets from Type 1 diabetes patients carried moderately but significantly shorter TCRB CDR3s.

Which antigens these TCRs recognize remains unknown. The sequenced template was cDNA made from the entire isolated RNA. Generated by immunoSEQ multiplex PCR, the TCRdb table keeps only in-frame clones and is missing some. The sample records roughly 700,000 clones, roughly 13% being singletons. The sample taken for sequencing was naive CD4+ T cells from blood. All receptors come from a man aged 18-30 years with type 1 diabetes.

The chain joins TRBV28 to TRBJ1-6; 7 positions match TRBD1. The V and J ends lost 4 bases and 6 bases, in that order; junction bases with no gene match: 3. CDR1 MDHEN and CDR2 SYDVKM come from the germline V gene. CDR3 length: 14 residues. The CDR3: CASSSGQFNSPLHF. CDR3 nucleotide sequence: TGTGCCAGCAGTTCGGGACAGTTTAATTCACCCCTCCACTTT.

This clone was counted only a few times. Within the sample, other DNA sequences also encode this same CDR3. The V gene is TRBV7-9, the J gene TRBJ2-5; the D gene is possibly TRBD2 (6 bases). Germline V gene data show CDR1 as SEHNR and CDR2 as FQNEAQ (reference sequence). The CDR3 is made up of 13 amino acids. The V and J ends lost 6 bases and 5 bases respectively, with 13 bases between them. CDR3 DNA sequence: TGTGCCAGCAGTTCCTCGGGGGTGGAGACCCAGTACTTC. Encoded protein: CASSSSGVETQYF.

The chain couples TRBV29-1 to TRBJ1-1; D remains ambiguous. Looked up from germline, CDR1 is SQVTM and CDR2 is ANQGSEA. This CDR3 spans 13 amino acids. V dropped 6 bases and J dropped 6 bases, with 17 bases sitting between them. The DNA of the CDR3 is TGCAGCGTCCTAGGTGGATGGGAGGCTGAAGCTTTCTTT. Protein product: CSVLGGWEAEAFF.

This clone turned up a few times. The rearrangement uses TRBV5-4 and TRBJ2-3; 7 positions match TRBD1. The V gene end was trimmed by 4 bases and the J gene end by 2 bases; junction bases not matched to a gene: 7. Per the germline V gene, CDR1 is SGHNT and CDR2 is YYREEE (reference sequence). The CDR3 has 15 residues. Written as DNA, the CDR3 is TGTGCCAGCAGCCTCCTGGGACAGTACACAGATACGCAGTATTTT. Its protein is CASSLLGQYTDTQYF.

This clone was counted between two and nine times. The CDR3 reads CASNLDGTQYF. CDR3 coding DNA: TGTGCCAGCAACCTAGACGGTACGCAGTATTTT. The chain has TRBV9 and TRBJ2-3, with no clear D. The length of the CDR3 is 11 residues. Trimming shortened V by 6 bases and J by 8 bases, and 10 bases separated the two germline ends. Germline-derived CDR1 and CDR2 are SGDLS and YYNGEE.

This clone occurred a few times. The chain uses TRBV6-6 and TRBJ1-1; D is possibly TRBD1 (5 bases). The CDR3 sequence is 13 residues long. Trimming shortened V by 7 bases and J by 11 bases, and 20 bases separated the two germline ends. CDR1 is MNHNY, CDR2 SVGAGI, per germline (reference sequence). DNA for the CDR3: TGTGCCAGCACCGCCGGGACCCCAAGGAGGGCTTTCTTT. It specifies CASTAGTPRRAFF.

This clone appeared a few times. The V call is TRBV30, the J call TRBJ2-3; the match to TRBD2 covers 11 bases. With V trimmed by 5 bases and J by 3 bases, 4 bases remained unmatched. The CDR3 sequence is 14 residues long. Per germline, CDR1 GTSNPN and CDR2 SVGIG (reference sequence). The CDR3 nucleotides are TGTGCCTGGGCCCTAGCGGGGGGTACAGATACGCAGTATTTT. As protein: CAWALAGGTDTQYF.

This rearrangement joins TRBV5-1 to TRBJ1-2; TRBD1 might be the D (6 bases). This CDR3 contains 14 residues. V lost 6 bases and J lost 4, with 16 bases in between. In germline, CDR1 is SGHRS, CDR2 YFSETQ. The CDR3 DNA reads TGCGCCAGCACCGAGAAACAGGGAAGCTATGGCTACACCTTC. Translated: CASTEKQGSYGYTF.

There are a few counts of this clone. The genes are TRBV13 and TRBJ2-1; TRBD1 agrees at 7 bases. Germline CDR1 reads PRHDT; CDR2 reads FYEKMQ (reference sequence). This CDR3 has 16 amino acids. J gave up 6 bases and V 4 bases, and 12 bases lay outside the gene matches. In nucleotides, the CDR3 is TGTGCCAGCAGCTCCCGACAGGGCGGTAAGGGCAATGAGCAGTTCTTC. Translating it yields CASSSRQGGKGNEQFF.

This clone was counted between two and nine times. The chain is built from TRBV7-9 and TRBJ1-6; D unclear. The V and J ends lost 8 bases and 10 bases respectively, with 15 bases between them. This CDR3 contains 13 residues. Germline loops: CDR1 SEHNR, CDR2 FQNEAQ (reference sequence). As DNA, the CDR3 is TGTGCCAGCTCCGCGGACTTGGGATCACCCCTCCACTTT. It translates to CASSADLGSPLHF.

The rearrangement uses TRBV28 and TRBJ1-2; D perhaps matches TRBD1 (6 bases). The CDR3 contains 13 residues. Trimming left V 7 bases short and J 7 bases short, with 16 bases between. CDR1 MDHEN and CDR2 SYDVKM come from the germline V gene. Written as DNA, the CDR3 is TGTGCCAGCAAAAACAGGGAAGGCGGTGGCTACACCTTC. Translated, it gives CASKNREGGGYTF.